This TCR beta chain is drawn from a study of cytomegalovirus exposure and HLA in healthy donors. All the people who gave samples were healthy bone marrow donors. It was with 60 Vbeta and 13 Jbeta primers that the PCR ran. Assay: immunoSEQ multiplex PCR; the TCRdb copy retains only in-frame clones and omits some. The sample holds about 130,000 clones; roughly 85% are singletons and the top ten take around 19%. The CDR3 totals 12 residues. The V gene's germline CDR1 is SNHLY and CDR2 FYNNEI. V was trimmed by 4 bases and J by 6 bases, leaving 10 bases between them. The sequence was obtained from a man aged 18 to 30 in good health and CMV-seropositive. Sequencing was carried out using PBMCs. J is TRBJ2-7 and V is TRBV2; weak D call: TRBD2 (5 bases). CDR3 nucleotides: TGTGCCAGCAGTGCGATAGGAGGCGAGCAGTACTTC. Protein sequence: CASSAIGGEQYF. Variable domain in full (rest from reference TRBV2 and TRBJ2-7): EPEVTQTPSHQVTQMGQEVILRCVPISNHLYFYWYRQILGQKVEFLVSFYNNEISEKSEIFDDQFSVERPDGSNFTLKIRSTKLEDSAMYFCASSAIGGEQYFGPGTRLTVT.